Each of the 3 T cell receptor beta chains below was sequenced from the same sample in a study of T cells in localized non-small cell lung cancer. Sequencing used immunoSEQ multiplex PCR; TCRdb keeps in-frame clones, though not all of them. Here the sample spans 90,000 or so clones, roughly 87% being singletons. The source was peripheral blood, collected before any cancer treatment. The receptors were sampled from a man aged 35 to 69 with stage I squamous cell lung carcinoma.

CDR3 residues: CASSYRVSDEKLFF. Here the CDR3 DNA reads TGTGCCAGCAGCTACAGGGTTAGTGATGAAAAACTGTTTTTT. V is TRBV7-2 and J is TRBJ1-4; D perhaps matches TRBD1 (6 bases). CDR3 length: 14 residues. V lost 4 bases and J 6 bases, leaving 12 bases between the germline ends. Germline CDR1 is SGHTA and CDR2 is FQGNSA.

The V and J genes are TRBV5-4 and TRBJ2-3; TRBD2 matches 9 bases. The CDR3 length is 16 residues. J gave up 5 bases and V 4 bases, and 11 bases lay outside the gene matches. Germline V gene data show CDR1 as SGHNT and CDR2 as YYREEE (reference sequence). The CDR3 protein is CASSRSGRGGIDTQYF. CDR3 DNA: TGTGCCAGCAGCCGATCGGGGCGGGGGGGCATAGATACGCAGTATTTT.

This clone appeared once. CDR3 sequence: CASSQDRYSSYNEQFF. The CDR3 region has the DNA TGTGCCAGCAGTCAAGACCGGTACAGCTCCTACAATGAGCAGTTCTTC. The chain recombines TRBV27 with TRBJ2-1; D call uncertain. CDR3 length equals 16 residues. V lost 5 bases, J lost 0 bases, and 14 bases lay in between. CDR1 MNHEY and CDR2 SMNVEV come from the germline V gene (reference sequence).